This entry lists 26 T cell receptor beta chains sequenced from one sample in a study of T cells in localized non-small cell lung cancer. The repertoire was sequenced with immunoSEQ multiplex PCR; TCRdb's copy has only in-frame clones and lacks some. The sample contains fewer than 35,000 clones, around 84% of which appear only once. Source: peripheral blood, taken before any cancer treatment. The receptors stem from a male donor aged 60 or over with stage II squamous cell lung carcinoma.

The J gene is TRBJ1-6, the V gene TRBV10-3; D not certain. The V and J ends lost 0 bases and 9 bases respectively, with 9 bases between them. CDR3 length equals 14 residues. CDR1 and CDR2 from the germline V gene are ENHRY and SYGVKD. CDR3 sequence: CAISESMTGSPLHF. CDR3 coding DNA: TGTGCCATCAGTGAGTCGATGACTGGTTCACCCCTCCACTTT.

The J gene is TRBJ2-7, the V gene TRBV10-3; TRBD2 matches at 12 bases. V lost 4 bases to trimming and J lost 2 bases; unmatched junction nucleotides: 0. The CDR3 has 14 amino acids. From germline, CDR1 is ENHRY and CDR2 SYGVKD. CDR3 region: CAISGLAGAYEQYF. The CDR3 bases are TGTGCCATCAGTGGACTAGCGGGAGCCTACGAGCAGTACTTC.

The V gene is TRBV5-6, the J gene TRBJ2-5; D is perhaps TRBD2 (6 bases). The CDR3 loop spans 14 amino acids. V was shortened by 0 bases and J by 5 bases, with 11 bases between the two germline ends. Per the germline V gene, CDR1 is SGHDT and CDR2 is YYEEEE. The CDR3 nucleotides read TGTGCCAGCAGCTTGGTTTCGGGGAGGGAGACCCAGTACTTC. It translates to CASSLVSGRETQYF.

The V call is TRBV7-6, the J call TRBJ2-5; D possibly matches TRBD1 or TRBD2 (6 bases each). The end of the DNA fits TRBJ2-7 better, so the J call may be wrong. CDR1 is SGHVS and CDR2 is FNYEAQ in the germline V gene. CDR3 length: 17 residues. The CDR3 loop reads CASSLAEGGGLSNEQYF. The CDR3 nucleotides are TGTGCCAGCAGCTTAGCGGAGGGGGGAGGTCTCTCTAACGAGCAGTACTTC.

The chain carries TRBV6-6 and TRBJ1-1; 9 nucleotides align to TRBD1. Per the germline V gene, CDR1 is MNHNY and CDR2 is SVGAGI (reference sequence). CDR3 length: 15 residues. Losses at the gene ends were 7 bases for V and 3 bases for J; bases not matched to a gene: 9. Here the CDR3 reads CASISTGGLDTEAFF. CDR3 sequence (DNA): TGTGCCAGCATTAGTACAGGGGGCCTGGACACTGAAGCTTTCTTT.

The gene calls are TRBV2 and TRBJ2-7; D is undetermined. This CDR3 contains 13 residues. V was pared by 3 bases and J by 0 bases, with 6 bases between. In germline, CDR1 is SNHLY, CDR2 FYNNEI. The DNA of the CDR3 is TGTGCCAGCAGTGATTTATCCTCCTACGAGCAGTACTTC. This encodes CASSDLSSYEQYF.

The rearrangement uses TRBV2 and TRBJ2-5; 7 bases are a match to TRBD1. This CDR3 region has 15 residues. J was trimmed by 5 bases and V by 4 bases; bases with no gene match: 10. Germline assignment: CDR1 SNHLY and CDR2 FYNNEI. The CDR3 region is CASSASPGGGETQYF. CDR3 DNA sequence: TGTGCCAGCAGTGCTAGCCCAGGGGGTGGGGAGACCCAGTACTTC.

The rearrangement uses TRBV5-1 and TRBJ2-7; D uncertain. Germline V gives CDR1 SGHRS, CDR2 YFSETQ. V dropped 6 bases and J dropped 7 bases, with 20 bases sitting between them. The CDR3 covers 14 residues. Here the CDR3 reads CASTVIGLDGEQYF. CDR3 bases: TGCGCCAGCACCGTTATAGGGCTAGATGGGGAGCAGTACTTC.

This rearrangement joins TRBV11-2 to TRBJ2-1, with a weak D call TRBD1 (5 bases). Germline assignment: CDR1 SGHAT and CDR2 FQNNGV. The CDR3 spans 14 residues. V lost 5 bases and J 6 bases, leaving 14 bases between the germline ends. DNA for the CDR3: TGTGCCAGCAGCCCGCTAAACAGGCCCAATGAGCAGTTCTTC. Its protein product is CASSPLNRPNEQFF.

V gene TRBV4-3 combines with J gene TRBJ1-1, with D tentatively TRBD1 (6 bases). Trimming removed 0 bases from V and 10 bases from J, with 12 bases in between. CDR1 and CDR2 from the germline V gene are LGHNA and YSLEER. The CDR3 is made up of 13 amino acids. CDR3 sequence (DNA): TGCGCCAGCAGCCAAGAGGTACAGGGTGTAGCTTTCTTT. It encodes CASSQEVQGVAFF.

This clone was recorded only once. J is TRBJ1-2 and V is TRBV28, with unresolved D. Germline-derived CDR1 and CDR2 are MDHEN and SYDVKM. The CDR3 extends over 14 amino acids. V was shortened by 5 bases and J by 2 bases, with 12 bases between the two germline ends. CDR3 nucleotides: TGTGCCAGCAGTCAATTGACACGGAACTATGGCTACACCTTC. Its protein product is CASSQLTRNYGYTF.

This clone was seen a single time. This chain links TRBV7-9 with TRBJ2-3, with 9 bases lining up with TRBD1. The CDR3 runs 15 residues. The V gene end was trimmed by 5 bases and the J gene end by 3 bases; junction bases not matched to a gene: 6. Germline loops: CDR1 SEHNR, CDR2 FQNEAQ (reference sequence). The CDR3 here is CASSLRTGATDTQYF. Written as DNA, the CDR3 is TGTGCCAGCAGCCTAAGGACAGGGGCAACAGATACGCAGTATTTT.

The rearrangement links TRBV6-5 to TRBJ2-2; D not certain. The CDR3 runs to 12 residues. V lost 7 bases, J lost 3 bases, and 6 bases lay in between. Germline V gene data show CDR1 as MNHEY and CDR2 as SVGAGI. This chain's CDR3 is CASIRDTGELFF. For the CDR3, the DNA is TGTGCCAGCATCAGAGACACCGGGGAGCTGTTTTTT.

This chain uses TRBV5-4 with TRBJ2-1; 11 bases line up with TRBD2. The V gene's germline CDR1 is SGHNT and CDR2 YYREEE (reference sequence). V trimming: 3 bases; J trimming: 10 bases; junction bases outside the gene matches: 9. The CDR3 runs 15 residues. The CDR3 protein is CASSSTSGKAEEQFF. For the CDR3, the DNA is TGTGCCAGCAGCTCGACTAGCGGGAAGGCGGAGGAGCAGTTCTTC.

The chain employs TRBV5-6 and TRBJ1-5, with 8 bases aligning to TRBD1. After removal of 4 bases from V and 2 bases from J, the junction contained 5 bases not matched to a gene. Germline V gene lookup returns CDR1 SGHDT and CDR2 YYEEEE. The CDR3 sequence is 15 residues long. CDR3 bases: TGTGCCAGCAGCCAAGCGACAGGGGGCAATCAGCCCCAGCATTTT. It codes for CASSQATGGNQPQHF. Full variable domain (remainder filled in from reference TRBV5-6 and TRBJ1-5): DAGVTQSPTHLIKTRGQQVTLRCSPKSGHDTVSWYQQALGQGPQFIFQYYEEEERQRGNFPDRFSGHQFPNYSSELNVNALLLGDSALYLCASSQATGGNQPQHFGDGTRLSIL.

A few counts support this clone. CDR3 protein: CASSGSGSFLHTEAFF. The CDR3, as DNA: TGTGCCAGCAGTGGGTCGGGCAGTTTTCTGCACACTGAAGCTTTCTTT. The chain couples TRBV28 to TRBJ1-1; D is ambiguous. The CDR3 is 16 residues long. V lost 5 bases, J lost 3 bases, and 19 bases lay in between. In germline, CDR1 is MDHEN, CDR2 SYDVKM.

This clone was counted once. The J gene is TRBJ1-2, the V gene TRBV5-5, with 8 positions matching TRBD1. The germline V gene has CDR1 SGHKS and CDR2 YYEKEE (reference sequence). This CDR3 has 16 residues. V shed 5 bases and J 8 bases; nucleotides not matched to a gene: 17. CDR3 in amino acids: CASRAGTGGRVEGYTF. CDR3 sequence (DNA): TGTGCCAGCAGGGCCGGGACAGGAGGTCGTGTGGAGGGCTACACCTTC.

The chain is built from TRBV7-6 and TRBJ2-7, with D perhaps TRBD1 or TRBD2 (6 bases each). This CDR3 has 16 residues. Per the germline V gene, CDR1 is SGHVS and CDR2 is FNYEAQ. Between the trimmed V and J ends, which lost 1 base and 2 bases, there was a span of 15 bases. Written as DNA, the CDR3 is TGTGCCAGCAGCTTAGAGGGGGGACCTTACACCTACGAGCAGTACTTC. This codes for CASSLEGGPYTYEQYF.

The chain has TRBV5-1 and TRBJ1-5, with 8 bases that match TRBD1. V was pared by 2 bases and J by 6 bases, with 7 bases of the junction left unmatched. Germline-derived CDR1 and CDR2 are SGHRS and YFSETQ. This CDR3 has 15 residues. Here the CDR3 reads CASSLQGGRSQPQHF. DNA of the CDR3: TGCGCCAGCAGCTTACAGGGGGGCAGGAGTCAGCCCCAGCATTTT.

The chain carries TRBV6-5 and TRBJ2-6, with unresolved D. The CDR3 spans 15 residues. The V gene lost 0 bases and the J gene lost 0 bases, with 3 bases spanning the gap. Looked up from germline, CDR1 is MNHEY and CDR2 is SVGAGI. DNA of the CDR3: TGTGCCAGCAGTTACTCACACTCTGGGGCCAACGTCCTGACTTTC. The encoded protein is CASSYSHSGANVLTF.

V and J are TRBV25-1 and TRBJ1-4; D is uncertain. The CDR3 sequence is 12 residues long. V lost 7 bases and J lost 10, with 13 bases in between. Germline lookup yields CDR1 MGHDK and CDR2 SYGVNS. The CDR3: CASIGHEGKLFF. The CDR3 bases are TGTGCCAGCATTGGGCACGAGGGAAAACTGTTTTTT.

This clone has only a few counts. The J gene is TRBJ2-2, the V gene TRBV7-8, with 13 bases identical to TRBD2. V shed 3 bases, J shed 7 bases, and the junction held 8 bases outside the gene matches. CDR3 size: 17 residues. Per the germline V gene, CDR1 is SGHVS and CDR2 is FQNEAQ. The CDR3 sequence: CASSFLGTSGTGGELFF. The DNA for the CDR3 is TGTGCCAGCAGCTTTCTCGGGACTAGCGGGACGGGCGGGGAGCTGTTTTTT.

The sample holds a few counts of this clone. V usage is TRBV4-3 and J usage is TRBJ2-7, with D maybe TRBD1 (6 bases). Germline V CDR1 and CDR2: LGHNA, YSLEER. Trimming left V 0 bases short and J 4 bases short, with 13 bases between. This CDR3 comprises 15 residues. DNA for the CDR3: TGCGCCAGCAGCCAAGATTGGGGGCAGGGATACGAGCAGTACTTC. Translation: CASSQDWGQGYEQYF.

The rearrangement uses TRBV15 and TRBJ2-5, with a tentative D call TRBD1 (5 bases). Germline V gives CDR1 LNHNV, CDR2 YYDKDF (reference sequence). Trimming shortened V by 1 base and J by 5 bases, and 14 bases separated the two germline ends. CDR3 length: 15 amino acids. The CDR3, as DNA: TGTGCCACCAGCAGAGCCCCAGGGTACGCGGAGACCCAGTACTTC. Protein sequence: CATSRAPGYAETQYF.

The rearrangement links TRBV5-6 to TRBJ1-3; the D gene is possibly TRBD1 (5 bases). Germline loops: CDR1 SGHDT, CDR2 YYEEEE. This CDR3 is built from 15 residues. The V end was cut by 0 bases, the J end by 2 bases, with 9 bases between. Written as DNA, the CDR3 is TGTGCCAGCAGCTTGGGGACACAGGCTGGAAACACCATATATTTT. Residues: CASSLGTQAGNTIYF.

The V and J genes are TRBV11-2 and TRBJ2-3; 10 bases are a match to TRBD2. CDR3 length equals 17 residues. V was clipped by 2 bases and J by 4 bases; unmatched bases: 9. Germline V gene sequence: CDR1 SGHAT, CDR2 FQNNGV. CDR3 sequence (DNA): TGTGCCAGCAGCTTACAGATGCCTAGCGGGAGATCAGATACGCAGTATTTT. This codes for CASSLQMPSGRSDTQYF.